Listed below are T cell receptor beta chains from one sample, sequenced in a study of shared clonotypes between healthy human individuals. Assay used: immunoSEQ multiplex PCR; TCRdb lists only in-frame clones, some missing. The table shows around 510,000 clones, with 95% to 96% occurring only once. The material sequenced was naive CD4+ T cells sorted from blood. Source of these receptors: a woman aged 30 to 39 in good health. CDR3s include the opening cysteine and the closing phenylalanine or tryptophan. D genes are given only for firm matches. Clone sizes are given selectively: once, few, many, or a class where the clone is expanded.

D gene | clone size | CDR3 length | J gene | V gene | CDR3 DNA | CDR3 protein
TRBD1 | . | 16 | TRBJ1-2 | TRBV14 | TGTGCCAGCAGCCCCCCCCTCGGACAGGCGGCAAAAAAGTACACCTTC | CASSPPLGQAAKKYTF
. | . | 15 | TRBJ1-3 | TRBV29-1 | TGCAGCGCCGCAGAAGGAGTTACCTCTGGAAACACCATATATTTT | CSAAEGVTSGNTIYF
. | . | 14 | TRBJ1-1 | TRBV6-5 | TGTGCCAGCAGATTGGACACGTCGGACACTGAAGCTTTCTTT | CASRLDTSDTEAFF
. | once | 15 | TRBJ2-5 | TRBV28 | TGTGCCAGCAGTTTATATAGGGATGGCGGAGAGACCCAGTACTTC | CASSLYRDGGETQYF
. | . | 16 | TRBJ1-2 | TRBV25-1 | TGTGCCAGCAGCCCCCGGATTGGGGTACTCGGCTATGGCTACACCTTC | CASSPRIGVLGYGYTF
. | once | 15 | TRBJ1-5 | TRBV2 | TGTGCCAGCTCTCAGGAGGGGGATAGCAATCAGCCCCAGCATTTT | CASSQEGDSNQPQHF
TRBD1 | . | 15 | TRBJ2-7 | TRBV18 | TGTGCCAGCTCACCACGCACAGGGGGCAATTCCGAGCAGTACTTC | CASSPRTGGNSEQYF
TRBD1 | . | 16 | TRBJ2-5 | TRBV19 | TGTGCCAGTAGTACATACACGACAGGGGGCCTGGAGACCCAGTACTTC | CASSTYTTGGLETQYF
. | . | 14 | TRBJ1-5 | TRBV5-6 | TGTGCCAGCAGCTTACGACGTAGGAATCAGCCCCAGCATTTT | CASSLRRRNQPQHF
. | . | 18 | TRBJ2-1 | TRBV21-1 | TGTGCCAGCAGCTCCGCGGGGGGGAGGGCGGATCAATACAATGAGCAGTTCTTC | CASSSAGGRADQYNEQFF
. | . | 11 | TRBJ2-7 | TRBV27 | TGTGCCAGCAGTTTAACCTACGAGCAGTACTTC | CASSLTYEQYF